This T cell receptor beta chain was sequenced during a study of blood T cell repertoires in COVID-19. Study as a whole: The samples span acute and convalescent COVID-19 from the United States, Italy and Spain. PBMCs, B-cell-depleted T cells, or T cells provided the cDNA or gDNA that made up the material.

This clone turned up a few times. V trimming: 3 bases; J trimming: 5 bases; junction bases outside the gene matches: 10. Germline V gene sequence: CDR1 LNHDA, CDR2 SQIVND (reference sequence). This CDR3 contains 16 residues. Authors' data handling: Reference gene primer amplification in the assay estimated nucleated cell counts. The data were produced by immunoSEQ multiplex PCR, yet TCRdb's version contains in-frame clones alone and is incomplete. V and J calls and clone size come straight from that table; D and trimming were deduced from the DNA. The data contain around 300,000 clones, about nine tenths of them singletons.

This TCR was recovered from a man in his late teens or twenties with active or convalescent COVID-19. The chain combines TRBV19 with TRBJ1-1; 9 bases are shared with TRBD1. Sequencing input: peripheral blood. The CDR3 reads CASSIPQTGGSTEAFF. The CDR3 DNA follows: TGTGCCAGTAGTATTCCCCAAACAGGGGGCTCGACTGAAGCTTTCTTT. The entire variable domain, with the rest obtained from reference TRBV19 and TRBJ1-1, is as follows: DGGITQSPKYLFRKEGQNVTLSCEQNLNHDAMYWYRQDPGQGLRLIYYSQIVNDFQKGDIAEGYSVSREKKESFPLTVTSAQKNPTAFYLCASSIPQTGGSTEAFFGQGTRLTVV.